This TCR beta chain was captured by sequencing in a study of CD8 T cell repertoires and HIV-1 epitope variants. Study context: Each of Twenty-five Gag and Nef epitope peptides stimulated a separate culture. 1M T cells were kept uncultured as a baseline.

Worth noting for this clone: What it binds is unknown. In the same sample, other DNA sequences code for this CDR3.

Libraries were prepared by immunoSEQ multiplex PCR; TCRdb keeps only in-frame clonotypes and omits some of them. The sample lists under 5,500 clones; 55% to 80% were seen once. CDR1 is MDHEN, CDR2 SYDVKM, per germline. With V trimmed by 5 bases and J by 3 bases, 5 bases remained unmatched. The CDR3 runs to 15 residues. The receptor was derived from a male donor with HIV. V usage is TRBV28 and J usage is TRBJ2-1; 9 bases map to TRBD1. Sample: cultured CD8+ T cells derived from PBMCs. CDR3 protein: CASSLPGQGYNEQFF. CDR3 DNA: TGTGCCAGCAGTCTTCCGGGACAGGGCTACAATGAGCAGTTCTTC.